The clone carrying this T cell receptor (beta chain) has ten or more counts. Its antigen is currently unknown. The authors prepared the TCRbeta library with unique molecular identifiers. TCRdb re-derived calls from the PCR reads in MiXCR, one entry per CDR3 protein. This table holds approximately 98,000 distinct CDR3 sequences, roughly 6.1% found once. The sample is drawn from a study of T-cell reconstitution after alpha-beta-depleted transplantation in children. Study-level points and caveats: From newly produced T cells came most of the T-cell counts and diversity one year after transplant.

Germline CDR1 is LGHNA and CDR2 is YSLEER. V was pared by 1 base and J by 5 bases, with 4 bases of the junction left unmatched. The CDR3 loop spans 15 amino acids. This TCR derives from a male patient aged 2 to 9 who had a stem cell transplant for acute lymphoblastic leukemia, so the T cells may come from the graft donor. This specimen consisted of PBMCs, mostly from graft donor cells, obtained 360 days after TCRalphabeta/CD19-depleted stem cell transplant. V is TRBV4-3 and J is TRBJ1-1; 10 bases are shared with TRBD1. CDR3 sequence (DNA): TGCGCCAGCAGCCAAGGGACAGGGGGTTATACTGAAGCTTTCTTT. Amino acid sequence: CASSQGTGGYTEAFF.